Listed below are T cell receptor beta chains from one sample, sequenced in a study of PD-L1 blockade in urothelial cancer. TCRdb's copy holds only in-frame clones and misses some; the assay was immunoSEQ multiplex PCR. This sample has 30,000 to 35,000 clones; roughly 84% occur once, and the top ten carry less than 40%. Specimen: PBMCs, collected around atezolizumab (anti-PD-L1) treatment. The receptors shown here come from a man aged 60 to 69 with urothelial cancer. Each CDR3 is given with its conserved first and last residue. D genes are given only for firm matches. Where a row states a size, it is once, few, many or the class of an expanded clone; other rows omit it.

clone_size,cdr3_length,j_call,d_call,v_call,cdr3_aa,cdr3_nt
NA,15,TRBJ1-1,TRBD1,TRBV5-1,CASRREGAMGTEAFF,TGCGCCAGCAGGCGAGAGGGGGCAATGGGGACTGAAGCTTTCTTT
NA,13,TRBJ1-1,NA,TRBV6-4,CASSVGTRTEAFF,TGTGCCAGCAGTGTAGGGACACGCACTGAAGCTTTCTTT
NA,14,TRBJ2-7,TRBD2,TRBV5-6,CASSLDSGKYEQYF,TGTGCCAGCAGCTTAGATAGCGGGAAATACGAGCAGTACTTC
NA,15,TRBJ1-5,NA,TRBV12-5,CASGSRKGVGQPQHF,TGTGCTAGTGGTTCGAGAAAGGGGGTTGGTCAGCCCCAGCATTTT
NA,17,TRBJ2-5,TRBD2,TRBV19,CASSMGLAGGASETQYF,TGTGCCAGTAGTATGGGACTAGCGGGAGGAGCGAGTGAGACCCAGTACTTC
NA,16,TRBJ2-1,TRBD2,TRBV5-1,CASSLRPAGGQGEQFF,TGCGCCAGCAGCTTGAGGCCAGCGGGAGGACAAGGTGAGCAGTTCTTC
few,14,TRBJ1-1,NA,TRBV9,CASSVVPENTEAFF,TGTGCCAGCAGCGTAGTCCCAGAGAACACTGAAGCTTTCTTT
NA,15,TRBJ2-1,TRBD2,TRBV13,CASSARAGYGNEQFF,TGTGCCAGCAGCGCCCGAGCGGGATATGGCAATGAGCAGTTCTTC
once,17,TRBJ2-7,TRBD2,TRBV2,CASSELTSGRAWYEQYF,TGTGCCAGCAGTGAACTGACTAGCGGGAGGGCCTGGTACGAGCAGTACTTC
NA,15,TRBJ2-3,NA,TRBV7-9,CASRPTGGGLFGQYF,TGTGCCAGCAGACCAACAGGGGGGGGACTTTTCGGGCAGTATTTT
NA,14,TRBJ2-7,NA,TRBV10-1,CASSESNAGNEQYF,TGCGCCAGCAGTGAGTCGAACGCAGGGAACGAGCAGTACTTC
once,14,TRBJ2-1,NA,TRBV5-1,CASSAGTDYNEQFF,TGCGCCAGCAGCGCGGGGACAGACTACAATGAGCAGTTCTTC
NA,15,TRBJ2-7,TRBD1,TRBV10-3,CAISLGQGLSYEQYF,TGTGCCATCAGCTTGGGACAGGGTCTCTCCTACGAGCAGTACTTC
NA,15,TRBJ1-6,TRBD1,TRBV6-1,CASSEVAGGYSPLHF,TGTGCCAGCAGTGAAGTGGCAGGGGGCTATTCACCCCTCCACTTT
NA,15,TRBJ2-7,TRBD2,TRBV5-1,CASSLASGGRYEQYF,TGCGCCAGCAGCTTGGCGAGCGGGGGACGATACGAGCAGTACTTC
once,15,TRBJ1-4,NA,TRBV5-3,CARSLGGPPGEKLFF,TGTGCCAGAAGCTTGGGCGGCCCCCCAGGGGAAAAACTGTTTTTT
few,15,TRBJ1-5,NA,TRBV6-6,CASTAGHTSNQPQHF,TGTGCCAGCACCGCCGGACACACAAGCAATCAGCCCCAGCATTTT
NA,14,TRBJ2-7,TRBD1,TRBV2,CASNVRGIAYEQYF,TGTGCCAGCAATGTCAGGGGGATCGCCTACGAGCAGTACTTC
NA,14,TRBJ2-3,NA,TRBV6-5,CASSVQGGVDTQYF,TGTGCCAGCAGCGTCCAAGGGGGGGTGGATACGCAGTATTTT
NA,12,TRBJ2-7,TRBD2,TRBV30,CAWSGGGYEQYF,TGTGCCTGGAGTGGGGGGGGGTACGAGCAGTACTTC
NA,15,TRBJ2-5,NA,TRBV5-8,CASSLALGAQETQYF,TGTGCCAGCAGCTTGGCCCTAGGGGCCCAGGAGACCCAGTACTTC
NA,12,TRBJ2-1,NA,TRBV18,CASSPLVDEQFF,TGTGCCAGCTCTCCACTAGTCGATGAGCAGTTCTTC
NA,15,TRBJ2-1,TRBD2,TRBV7-7,CASSLGGTAGNEQFF,TGTGCTAGCAGCTTGGGGGGGACGGCCGGGAATGAGCAGTTCTTC
NA,12,TRBJ1-1,NA,TRBV7-9,CASSLDAGVAFF,TGTGCCAGCAGCTTAGATGCAGGGGTCGCTTTCTTT
NA,15,TRBJ2-3,TRBD2,TRBV6-5,CASSYGTSGTDTQYF,TGTGCCAGCAGTTATGGGACTAGCGGCACAGATACGCAGTATTTT
once,13,TRBJ1-4,NA,TRBV19,CASSIGRGGRLFF,TGTGCCAGTAGTATCGGCCGGGGGGGGCGACTGTTTTTT
NA,17,TRBJ2-1,TRBD2,TRBV5-1,CASSLGAAGVSYNEQFF,TGCGCCAGCAGCTTGGGAGCAGCGGGAGTGTCCTACAATGAGCAGTTCTTC
NA,17,TRBJ1-5,NA,TRBV19,CASSSTGRGYGNQPQHF,TGTGCCAGTAGTTCCACCGGCAGGGGATATGGCAATCAGCCCCAGCATTTT
NA,15,TRBJ2-7,TRBD1,TRBV19,CASSLRGQASYEQYF,TGTGCCAGTAGTCTGAGGGGGCAGGCATCCTACGAGCAGTACTTC
once,15,TRBJ2-7,TRBD2,TRBV11-2,CASSLVASGSYEQYF,TGTGCCAGCAGCCTGGTAGCTAGCGGGAGCTACGAGCAGTACTTC
NA,15,TRBJ2-7,TRBD1,TRBV4-2,CASSQVLQGDYEQYF,TGTGCCAGCAGCCAAGTCCTACAGGGGGATTACGAGCAGTACTTC
NA,16,TRBJ2-7,TRBD2,TRBV30,CAWSLLAGAHPYEQYF,TGTGCCTGGAGTCTACTAGCGGGAGCCCACCCCTACGAGCAGTACTTC
NA,13,TRBJ2-5,NA,TRBV14,CASSHLLQETQYF,TGTGCCAGCAGCCACTTACTACAAGAGACCCAGTACTTC
NA,12,TRBJ1-2,NA,TRBV5-4,CASSLERRGYTF,TGTGCCAGCAGCTTGGAACGGAGAGGCTACACCTTC